These T cell receptor beta chains were read from a single sample in a study of T cell responses to AZD1222 COVID-19 vaccine. Only in-frame clones appear in the TCRdb table, and some are missing; sequencing was by immunoSEQ multiplex PCR. The sample shows over 100,000 clones, roughly nine tenths of them seen only once. This specimen consisted of peripheral blood, obtained on day 0 of AZD1222 vaccination. The source of these receptors is an adult in good health. The CDR3 runs from the conserved cysteine through the conserved F or W. The order of the fields is J gene, D gene, V gene, clone size, CDR3 protein, CDR3 DNA. The D gene is left open where the match is weak. A clone size is listed for some rows: how often the clone was seen (once, few, many), or a class if it is expanded.

j_gene: TRBJ1-1; d_gene: .; v_gene: TRBV5-1; abundance: .; CDR3aa: CASSLGRGVGFEAFF; CDR3nt: TGCGCCAGCAGCTTAGGTAGAGGTGTGGGGTTTGAAGCTTTCTTT
j_gene: TRBJ2-7; d_gene: .; v_gene: TRBV11-2; abundance: .; CDR3aa: CASSLRLVHEQYF; CDR3nt: TGTGCCAGCAGCCTACGACTAGTACACGAGCAGTACTTC
j_gene: TRBJ1-1; d_gene: .; v_gene: TRBV29-1; abundance: .; CDR3aa: CSVERPGLMNTEAFF; CDR3nt: TGCAGCGTTGAGCGCCCGGGACTGATGAACACTGAAGCTTTCTTT
j_gene: TRBJ1-4; d_gene: .; v_gene: TRBV5-1; abundance: few; CDR3aa: CASSARRATNEKLFF; CDR3nt: TGCGCCAGCAGCGCCCGGCGTGCAACTAATGAAAAACTGTTTTTT
j_gene: TRBJ2-2; d_gene: .; v_gene: TRBV9; abundance: .; CDR3aa: CASSPGVPNTGELFF; CDR3nt: TGTGCCAGCAGTCCAGGGGTCCCGAACACCGGGGAGCTGTTTTTT
j_gene: TRBJ1-5; d_gene: TRBD1; v_gene: TRBV28; abundance: .; CDR3aa: CASSMGQGANQPQHF; CDR3nt: TGTGCCAGCAGTATGGGACAGGGGGCCAATCAGCCCCAGCATTTT
j_gene: TRBJ1-1; d_gene: TRBD1; v_gene: TRBV27; abundance: .; CDR3aa: CASSFLPGQDQNTEAFF; CDR3nt: TGTGCCAGCAGTTTCCTCCCAGGACAGGACCAGAACACTGAAGCTTTCTTT
j_gene: TRBJ2-3; d_gene: .; v_gene: TRBV28; abundance: .; CDR3aa: CASSLFRGTTDTQYF; CDR3nt: TGTGCCAGCAGTTTATTCAGGGGAACCACAGATACGCAGTATTTT
j_gene: TRBJ1-4; d_gene: .; v_gene: TRBV28; abundance: .; CDR3aa: CASRDRETNEKLFF; CDR3nt: TGTGCCAGCAGAGATCGGGAAACTAATGAAAAACTGTTTTTT
j_gene: TRBJ2-2; d_gene: .; v_gene: TRBV19; abundance: .; CDR3aa: CASSIGTANTGELFF; CDR3nt: TGTGCCAGTAGTATAGGAACCGCGAACACCGGGGAGCTGTTTTTT
j_gene: TRBJ1-5; d_gene: TRBD1; v_gene: TRBV15; abundance: .; CDR3aa: CATSAGTGGSNQPQHF; CDR3nt: TGTGCCACCAGCGCCGGGACAGGGGGAAGCAATCAGCCCCAGCATTTT
j_gene: TRBJ1-1; d_gene: .; v_gene: TRBV19; abundance: .; CDR3aa: CASSIVDGTEAFF; CDR3nt: TGTGCCAGTAGTATAGTGGATGGCACTGAAGCTTTCTTT
j_gene: TRBJ2-6; d_gene: .; v_gene: TRBV6-5; abundance: .; CDR3aa: CASSRPGPGANVLTF; CDR3nt: TGTGCCAGCAGCCGTCCGGGGCCTGGGGCCAACGTCCTGACTTTC
j_gene: TRBJ2-7; d_gene: TRBD2; v_gene: TRBV25-1; abundance: .; CDR3aa: CASSPRLAGYYEQYF; CDR3nt: TGTGCCAGCAGTCCGCGACTAGCGGGATACTACGAGCAGTACTTC
j_gene: TRBJ2-1; d_gene: .; v_gene: TRBV30; abundance: .; CDR3aa: CAWARARYNEQFF; CDR3nt: TGTGCCTGGGCCCGGGCGCGGTACAATGAGCAGTTCTTC
j_gene: TRBJ2-3; d_gene: .; v_gene: TRBV7-3; abundance: .; CDR3aa: CASSPRLAPGGDTQYF; CDR3nt: TGTGCCAGCAGCCCTAGACTAGCGCCAGGGGGAGATACGCAGTATTTT
j_gene: TRBJ2-4; d_gene: TRBD1; v_gene: TRBV9; abundance: .; CDR3aa: CASSDPGQGSTIQYF; CDR3nt: TGTGCCAGCAGCGATCCGGGACAGGGTTCAACCATTCAGTACTTC